This T cell receptor beta chain came from a study of T cells expressing NK-cell markers. Study at large: Obtained from sorted CD3+CD56+NKG2C+, CD3+CD56+NKG2C- and CD3+CD56-NKG2C+ T cells were the TCR beta repertoires.

There are 15 residues in the CDR3. The germline gives CDR1 LGHNT, CDR2 FRNRAP. Researchers built TCR beta cDNA using 5'RACE template switching with UMIs. TCRdb reworked the 5' RACE reads into one entry per CDR3 protein, no DNA. The clone table shows about 160,000 distinct CDR3 sequences, with the ten largest holding around 20%. This TCR came from a woman aged 18 to 69 in good health. The chain combines TRBV12-5 with TRBJ2-3; no DNA is available, so the TRBD2 call from TCRdb remains unchecked. The sequenced material came from blood T cells: a sorted CD56 or NKG2C T cell subset, CD4+ or CD8+ T cells, or bulk PBMC T cells (not recorded which). CDR3 sequence reads: CASARLASSTDTQYF.